A single sample is the source of the 27 T cell receptor beta chains below, sequenced in a study of blood T cell repertoires in COVID-19. Generated by immunoSEQ multiplex PCR, the TCRdb table keeps only in-frame clones and is missing some. The profile covers more than 95,000 clones, with about nine tenths appearing a single time and more than 14% taken by the ten largest. Specimen: peripheral blood. The receptors shown here come from a man aged 50-59 years with acute or convalescent COVID-19.

The V gene is TRBV2, the J gene TRBJ2-7; 9 bases map to TRBD1. V was pared by 0 bases and J by 2 bases, with 5 bases of the junction left unmatched. This CDR3 contains 16 residues. Germline V gene sequence: CDR1 SNHLY, CDR2 FYNNEI. DNA for the CDR3: TGTGCCAGCAGTGAAGCGCTTAGGACAGGGGCCTACGAGCAGTACTTC. Amino acids: CASSEALRTGAYEQYF.

This clone was counted a few times. One end of the junction is discordant with germline, which a read error may explain. The chain links TRBV28 to TRBJ2-7, with 10 positions matching TRBD1. Germline V CDR1 and CDR2: MDHEN, SYDVKM. The CDR3 is 11 amino acids. The CDR3 bases are TGTGCCAGCAGTTCTGACAGGGGGCTGGACTTC. Its protein product is CASSSDRGLDF.

This clone was recorded a few times. The CDR3 DNA is TGTGCCAGCAGCCCACCTAACTCGGGAGAGCAGTACTTC. Amino acid sequence: CASSPPNSGEQYF. This chain joins TRBV28 and TRBJ2-7; a possible D gene is TRBD2 (5 bases). Germline values: CDR1 MDHEN, CDR2 SYDVKM. V was cut by 6 bases and J by 7 bases, with 16 bases left in between. The CDR3 is made up of 13 amino acids.

In nucleotides, the CDR3 is TGTGCCAGCTCCACACGAGAGACCCAGTACTTC. Amino acids: CASSTRETQYF. The chain links TRBV18 to TRBJ2-5, with no clear D. Germline-derived CDR1 and CDR2 are KGHSH and LQKENI. The V end was cut by 6 bases, the J end by 4 bases, with 6 bases between. There are 11 residues in the CDR3.

The V gene is TRBV5-1, the J gene TRBJ1-2, with D unresolved. Germline CDR1 and CDR2: SGHRS and YFSETQ. Deletions cut 0 bases from V and 0 bases from J, with 9 bases between. The CDR3 length is 15 residues. The DNA of the CDR3 is TGCGCCAGCAGCTTGGCCGTCAGTACTAACTATGGCTACACCTTC. Residues: CASSLAVSTNYGYTF.

The rearrangement uses TRBV7-9 and TRBJ1-2; D gene ambiguous. V was shortened by 5 bases and J by 6 bases, with 19 bases between the two germline ends. The germline CDR1 and CDR2 sequences are SEHNR and FQNEAQ (reference sequence). This CDR3 has 15 residues. Here the CDR3 reads CASSASGRAINGYTF. CDR3 bases: TGTGCCAGCAGCGCTAGCGGGAGGGCTATCAATGGCTACACCTTC.

Only one count was recorded for this clone. The chain carries TRBV10-3 and TRBJ2-7, with D perhaps TRBD2 (6 bases). From germline, CDR1 is ENHRY and CDR2 SYGVKD. The length of the CDR3 is 14 residues. The germline V and J ends were trimmed by 4 bases and 2 bases, with 12 bases remaining between them. The chain's CDR3 is CAISVRRDTYEQYF. The CDR3 DNA follows: TGTGCCATCAGTGTCCGGCGGGATACCTACGAGCAGTACTTC.

The chain couples TRBV5-6 to TRBJ1-4; D is possibly TRBD1 (6 bases). V dropped 3 bases and J dropped 8 bases, with 20 bases sitting between them. The CDR3 runs to 16 residues. Germline CDR1 is SGHDT and CDR2 is YYEEEE. The DNA of the CDR3 is TGTGCCAGCAGCTGGACCACAGGGACCTCGGACGAAAAACTGTTTTTT. It is translated as CASSWTTGTSDEKLFF.

The chain joins TRBV7-9 to TRBJ2-2; tentatively, D is TRBD2 (5 bases). Germline CDR1 and CDR2: SEHNR and FQNEAQ (reference sequence). The CDR3 has 12 amino acids. With 7 bases removed from V and 6 bases from J, the gap between germline ends came to 9 bases. CDR3 in amino acids: CASTPGAGELFF. The CDR3 coding sequence is TGTGCCAGCACCCCCGGGGCCGGGGAGCTGTTTTTT.

The gene calls are TRBV30 and TRBJ1-6; TRBD1 aligns across 7 bases. This CDR3 region has 13 residues. CDR1 GTSNPN and CDR2 SVGIG come from the germline V gene (reference sequence). After removal of 1 base from V and 10 bases from J, the junction contained 4 bases not matched to a gene. CDR3 bases: TGTGCCTGGAGTGGAGGGGGCGGCTCACCCCTCCACTTT. It is translated as CAWSGGGGSPLHF.

The V call is TRBV23-1, the J call TRBJ2-7; a weak D match, TRBD1 (5 bases). TRBV23-1 is placed among ORFs of uncertain function. CDR3 length equals 16 residues. V lost 0 bases, J lost 2 bases, and 14 bases lay in between. CDR3 region: CASSQSSDKLTYEQYF. CDR3 sequence (DNA): TGCGCCAGCAGTCAATCGTCGGACAAACTCACCTACGAGCAGTACTTC.

The rearrangement joins TRBV3-1 (or the pseudogene TRBV3-2) to TRBJ2-1; 9 nucleotides align to TRBD2. CDR3 length: 17 amino acids. From germline, CDR1 is LGHDT and CDR2 YNNKEL (reference sequence). With 8 bases clipped from V and 0 bases from J, the junction kept 11 bases outside the gene matches. CDR3 region: CASRGASGVSSYNEQFF. DNA for the CDR3: TGTGCCAGCCGCGGAGCTAGCGGGGTCAGCTCCTACAATGAGCAGTTCTTC.

The chain uses TRBV3-1 (or the pseudogene TRBV3-2) and TRBJ2-1; maybe TRBD2 (5 bases). V dropped 3 bases and J dropped 3 bases, with 15 bases sitting between them. Germline CDR1 reads LGHDT; CDR2 reads YNNKEL (reference sequence). CDR3 length equals 16 residues. This CDR3 reads CASSQPGSGSYNEQFF. The CDR3 region has the DNA TGTGCCAGCAGCCAGCCGGGGAGTGGGAGCTACAATGAGCAGTTCTTC.

The chain employs TRBV5-1 and TRBJ2-2; D is unclear. Between the trimmed V and J ends, which lost 4 bases and 0 bases, there was a span of 7 bases. The CDR3 runs to 14 residues. In germline, CDR1 is SGHRS, CDR2 YFSETQ. The CDR3 region is CASSEPANTGELFF. Here the CDR3 DNA reads TGCGCCAGCAGCGAGCCGGCGAACACCGGGGAGCTGTTTTTT.

V is TRBV2 and J is TRBJ2-2; 9 bases are a match to TRBD1. Losses at the gene ends were 5 bases for V and 5 bases for J; bases not matched to a gene: 6. Per the germline V gene, CDR1 is SNHLY and CDR2 is FYNNEI. This CDR3 is 15 amino acids long. For the CDR3, the DNA is TGTGCCAGCAGTCTGGGACAGGGATGGACCGGGGAGCTGTTTTTT. This sequence encodes CASSLGQGWTGELFF.

V is TRBV2 and J is TRBJ1-6, with 8 bases that match TRBD1. The germline V gene encodes CDR1 SNHLY and CDR2 FYNNEI. Losses at the gene ends were 6 bases for V and 6 bases for J; bases not matched to a gene: 1. The CDR3 runs 13 residues. The CDR3 DNA reads as TGTGCCAGCAGAACAGGGGGTAATTCACCCCTCCACTTT. This translates into CASRTGGNSPLHF.

The rearrangement joins TRBV5-8 to TRBJ1-1; D remains unclear. V lost 0 bases, J lost 6 bases, and 12 bases lay in between. Germline V gene lookup returns CDR1 SGHTS and CDR2 YDEGEE. This CDR3 has 14 residues. CDR3 loop: CASSLGRLVAEAFF. CDR3 DNA: TGTGCCAGCAGCTTGGGCAGGTTGGTGGCTGAAGCTTTCTTT.

This rearrangement joins TRBV25-1 to TRBJ2-2, with a possible D match to TRBD1 (6 bases). CDR3 length: 17 amino acids. The germline V gene encodes CDR1 MGHDK and CDR2 SYGVNS. V was shortened by 3 bases and J by 5 bases, with 19 bases between the two germline ends. The CDR3 sequence is CASSDGIGQLGTGELFF. For the CDR3, the DNA is TGTGCCAGCAGTGATGGCATCGGACAGCTGGGTACCGGGGAGCTGTTTTTT.

The chain employs TRBV3-1 (or the pseudogene TRBV3-2) and TRBJ2-1; TRBD2 agrees at 10 bases. V trimming: 1 base; J trimming: 12 bases; junction bases outside the gene matches: 0. In germline, CDR1 is LGHDT, CDR2 YNNKEL (reference sequence). The CDR3 is 12 amino acids. The DNA for the CDR3 is TGTGCCAGCAGCCAAGTAGCGGGGGGGCAGTTCTTC. It is translated as CASSQVAGGQFF.

The CDR3 region is CASSEWQGSRGYTF. The CDR3 DNA sequence: TGCGCCAGCAGTGAGTGGCAGGGAAGTCGGGGCTACACCTTC. V gene TRBV10-2 combines with J gene TRBJ1-2, with D possibly TRBD1 on 5 matching bases. Germline CDR1 is WSHSY and CDR2 is SAAADI. This CDR3 comprises 14 residues. Between the trimmed V and J ends, which lost 1 base and 8 bases, there was a span of 14 bases.

This clone showed up just once. This chain links TRBV5-4 with TRBJ2-5; 8 nucleotides agree with TRBD2. The CDR3 consists of 15 residues. Trimming at V came to 4 bases and at J to 4 bases, leaving 9 bases not matched to a gene. Germline-derived CDR1 and CDR2 are SGHNT and YYREEE (reference sequence). CDR3 in amino acids: CASSPGRAKGETQYF. Written as DNA, the CDR3 is TGTGCCAGCAGCCCCGGGAGGGCTAAAGGAGAGACCCAGTACTTC.

The genes are TRBV5-1 and TRBJ1-1; 11 positions agree with TRBD1. J gave up 4 bases and V 3 bases, and 8 bases lay outside the gene matches. This CDR3 has 16 amino acids. Germline loops: CDR1 SGHRS, CDR2 YFSETQ. The chain's CDR3 is CASSSGQGARGTEAFF. The CDR3 region has the DNA TGCGCCAGCAGCTCAGGACAGGGGGCGCGGGGCACTGAAGCTTTCTTT.

V and J are TRBV7-2 and TRBJ1-2; D possibly corresponds to TRBD1 (5 bases). Germline loops: CDR1 SGHTA, CDR2 FQGNSA. V was shortened by 1 base and J by 3 bases, with 6 bases between the two germline ends. The CDR3 has 13 residues. The CDR3: CASSLGGDYGYTF. CDR3 sequence (DNA): TGTGCCAGCAGCTTAGGGGGGGACTATGGCTACACCTTC.

The J gene is TRBJ2-1, the V gene TRBV5-1; TRBD1 matches at 11 bases. The CDR3 extends over 14 amino acids. CDR1 SGHRS and CDR2 YFSETQ come from the germline V gene. With 4 bases clipped from V and 6 bases from J, the junction kept 3 bases outside the gene matches. CDR3 loop: CASSAGTGGNEQFF. CDR3 sequence (DNA): TGCGCCAGCAGCGCCGGGACAGGGGGCAATGAGCAGTTCTTC.

This rearrangement joins TRBV14 to TRBJ2-1; no definite D call. The CDR3 runs to 13 residues. Between the trimmed V and J ends, which lost 1 base and 5 bases, there was a span of 6 bases. Per germline, CDR1 SGHDN and CDR2 FVKESK. The CDR3 sequence is CASSQASDNEQFF. As DNA, the CDR3 is TGTGCCAGCAGCCAAGCCAGTGACAATGAGCAGTTCTTC.

The genes are TRBV27 and TRBJ1-1; TRBD1 might be the D (5 bases). Trimming removed 4 bases from V and 1 base from J, with 7 bases in between. The CDR3 has 13 residues. Germline V gene data show CDR1 as MNHEY and CDR2 as SMNVEV (reference sequence). The DNA for the CDR3 is TGTGCCAGCAGTTCAAGGGGGAACACTGAAGCTTTCTTT. Protein: CASSSRGNTEAFF.

This chain links TRBV2 with TRBJ2-1, with 9 positions matching TRBD2. From germline, CDR1 is SNHLY and CDR2 FYNNEI. The ends lost 8 bases at V and 5 bases at J; junction bases unmatched: 13. The CDR3 is 16 residues long. DNA of the CDR3: TGTGCCAGCCGCGTTTTCTCGGGACTAGCTGACAATGAGCAGTTCTTC. It is translated as CASRVFSGLADNEQFF.